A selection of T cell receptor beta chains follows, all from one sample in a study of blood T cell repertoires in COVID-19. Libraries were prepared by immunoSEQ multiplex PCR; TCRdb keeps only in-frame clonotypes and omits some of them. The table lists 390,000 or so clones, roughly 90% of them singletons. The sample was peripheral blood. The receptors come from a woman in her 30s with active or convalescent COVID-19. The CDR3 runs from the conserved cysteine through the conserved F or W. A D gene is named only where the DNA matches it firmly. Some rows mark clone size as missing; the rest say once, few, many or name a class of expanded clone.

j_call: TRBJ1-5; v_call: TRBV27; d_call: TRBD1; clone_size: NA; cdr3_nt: TGTGCCAGCAGTCAACAGGGGGCGCCCGGTCAGCCCCAGCATTTT; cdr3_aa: CASSQQGAPGQPQHF
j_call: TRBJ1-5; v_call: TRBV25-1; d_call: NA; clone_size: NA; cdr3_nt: TGTGCCAGCAGTGAAACAGGGTTTGATCAGCCCCAGCATTTT; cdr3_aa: CASSETGFDQPQHF
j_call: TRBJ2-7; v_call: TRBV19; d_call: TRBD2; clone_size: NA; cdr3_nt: TGTGCCAGTAGGGCAAGCGGGGGCTACTACGAGCAGTACTTC; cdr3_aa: CASRASGGYYEQYF
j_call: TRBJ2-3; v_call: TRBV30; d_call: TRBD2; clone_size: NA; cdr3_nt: TGTGCCTGGAGTGTAGGTGCTAGCGGGAGGGCAGATACGCAGTATTTT; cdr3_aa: CAWSVGASGRADTQYF
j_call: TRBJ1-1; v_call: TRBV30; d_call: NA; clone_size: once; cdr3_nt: TGTGCCTGGAGTCGTTCTGGGGGCGCGATGGCTTTCTTT; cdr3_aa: CAWSRSGGAMAFF
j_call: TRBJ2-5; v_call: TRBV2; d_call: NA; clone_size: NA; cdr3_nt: TGTGCCAGCGTGCGCAACTTAGGACATTCCCAAGAGACCCAGTACTTC; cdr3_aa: CASVRNLGHSQETQYF
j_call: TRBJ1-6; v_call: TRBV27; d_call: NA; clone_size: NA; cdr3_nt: TGTGCCAGCAGTTTATGGGGCAAGTCAAATTCACCCCTCCACTTT; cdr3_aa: CASSLWGKSNSPLHF
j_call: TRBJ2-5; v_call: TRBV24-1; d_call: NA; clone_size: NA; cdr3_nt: TGTGCCACCAGTGATAGTAGCAGAGAAGAGACCCAGTACTTC; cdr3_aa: CATSDSSREETQYF
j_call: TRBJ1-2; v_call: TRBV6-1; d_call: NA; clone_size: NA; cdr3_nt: TGTGCCAGCAGTGAAGGAGAAGGAGCCTATGGCTACACCTTC; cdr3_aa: CASSEGEGAYGYTF
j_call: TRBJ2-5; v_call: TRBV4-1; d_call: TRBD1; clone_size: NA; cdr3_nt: TGCGCCAGCAGCCGTATCAGGGGGAACCAAGAGACCCAGTACTTC; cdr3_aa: CASSRIRGNQETQYF
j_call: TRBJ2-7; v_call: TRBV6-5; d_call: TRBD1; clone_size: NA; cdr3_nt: TGTGCCAGCATCCCGGGGACAGGGGAAAACTACGAGCAGTACTTC; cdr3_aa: CASIPGTGENYEQYF
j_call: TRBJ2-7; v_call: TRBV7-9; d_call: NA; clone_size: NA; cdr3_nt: TGTGCCAGCAGCTTAGTACAAAGCTTGCGGACTCGAAGACTATACGAGCAGTACTTC; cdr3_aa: CASSLVQSLRTRRLYEQYF
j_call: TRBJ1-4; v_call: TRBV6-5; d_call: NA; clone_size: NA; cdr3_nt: TGTGCCAGCAGCCAAAGGAGTGGGGAAAAACTGTTTTTT; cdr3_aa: CASSQRSGEKLFF
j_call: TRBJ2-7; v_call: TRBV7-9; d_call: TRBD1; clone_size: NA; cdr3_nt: TGTGCCAGCAGCATCGGACAGGCCACCTACGAGCAGTACTTC; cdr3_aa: CASSIGQATYEQYF
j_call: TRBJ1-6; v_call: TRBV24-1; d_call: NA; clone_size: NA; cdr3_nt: TGTGCCACCAGTGATTTGGCAGGGTGGAGAGAGAAGGGGGTCGTAGCCCTCCACTTT; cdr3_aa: CATSDLAGWREKGVVALHF
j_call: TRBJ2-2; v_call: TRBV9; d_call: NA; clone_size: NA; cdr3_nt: TGTGCCAGCAGTGAGAGCGCCTCCACCGGGGAGCTGTTTTTT; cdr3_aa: CASSESASTGELFF